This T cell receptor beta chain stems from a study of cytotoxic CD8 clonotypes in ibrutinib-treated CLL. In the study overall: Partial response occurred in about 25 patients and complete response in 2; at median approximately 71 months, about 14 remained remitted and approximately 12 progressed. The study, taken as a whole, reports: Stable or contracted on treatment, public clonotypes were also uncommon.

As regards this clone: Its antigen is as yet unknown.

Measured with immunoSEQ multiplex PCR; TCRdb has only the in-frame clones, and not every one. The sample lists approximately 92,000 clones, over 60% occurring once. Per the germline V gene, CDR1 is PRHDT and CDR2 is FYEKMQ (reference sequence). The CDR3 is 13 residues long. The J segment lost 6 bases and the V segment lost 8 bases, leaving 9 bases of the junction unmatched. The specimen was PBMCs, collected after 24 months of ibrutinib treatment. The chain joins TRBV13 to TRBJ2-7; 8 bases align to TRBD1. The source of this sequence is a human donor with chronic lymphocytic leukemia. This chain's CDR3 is CASRSQGASEQYF. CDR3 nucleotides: TGTGCCAGCCGTAGCCAGGGGGCCAGCGAGCAGTACTTC.